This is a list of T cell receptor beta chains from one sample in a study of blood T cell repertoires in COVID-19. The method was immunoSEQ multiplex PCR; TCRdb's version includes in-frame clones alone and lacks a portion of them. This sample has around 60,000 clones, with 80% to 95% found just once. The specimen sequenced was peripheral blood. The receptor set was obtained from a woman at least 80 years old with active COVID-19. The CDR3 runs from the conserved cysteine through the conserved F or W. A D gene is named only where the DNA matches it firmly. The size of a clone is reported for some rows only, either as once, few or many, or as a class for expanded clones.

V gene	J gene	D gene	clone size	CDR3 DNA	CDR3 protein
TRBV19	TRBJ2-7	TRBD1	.	TGTGCCAGTAGCACAGGGGCCTCCTACGAGCAGTACTTC	CASSTGASYEQYF
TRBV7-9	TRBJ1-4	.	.	TGTGCCAGCAGCCTTCCCCGCGGAGTCCCTAATGAAAAACTGTTTTTT	CASSLPRGVPNEKLFF
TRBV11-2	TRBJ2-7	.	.	TGTGCCAGCACACTCGGGGGCGAGCAGTACTTC	CASTLGGEQYF
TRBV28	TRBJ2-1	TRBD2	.	TGTGCCAGCAGCAGCGGGGGCTTCGACAATGAGCAGTTCTTC	CASSSGGFDNEQFF
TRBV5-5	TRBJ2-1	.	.	TGTGCCAGCAGCTTGGCCGGGAGCTCCTACAATGAGCAGTTCTTC	CASSLAGSSYNEQFF
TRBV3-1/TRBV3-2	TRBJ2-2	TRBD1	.	TGCGCCAGCAGCCAGGACAGGGCTAACACCGGGGAGCTGTTTTTT	CASSQDRANTGELFF
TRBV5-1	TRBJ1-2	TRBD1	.	TGCGCCAGCAGCTTGGGGACAGGGGATCGGGACTATGGCTACACCTTC	CASSLGTGDRDYGYTF
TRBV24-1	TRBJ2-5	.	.	TGTGCCACCAGTGATTTGCCCACCGCTAGCCGGGCGACCCAGTACTTC	CATSDLPTASRATQYF
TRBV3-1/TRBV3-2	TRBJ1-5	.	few	TGTGCCAGCGGCGGGGGGATTAGCAATCAGCCCCAGCATTTT	CASGGGISNQPQHF
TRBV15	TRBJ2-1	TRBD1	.	TGTGCCACCAGCACAGAACCAGGGGGACCTTACAATGAGCAGTTCTTC	CATSTEPGGPYNEQFF
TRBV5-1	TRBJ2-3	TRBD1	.	TGCGCCAGCACGGACAGGGGATCGGGCACAGATACGCAGTATTTT	CASTDRGSGTDTQYF
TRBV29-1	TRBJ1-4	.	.	TGCAGCGTTGCCCCCACCGGGGTAGAAAAACTGTTTTTT	CSVAPTGVEKLFF
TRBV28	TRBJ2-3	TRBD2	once	TGTGCCAGCAGTTTGGCGGCGGGGGGGGGCCAAGCAGATACGCAGTATTTT	CASSLAAGGGQADTQYF
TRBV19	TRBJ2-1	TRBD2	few	TGTGCCAGTAGTGCAGGGACTAGCGGGGGGCTATACAATGAGCAGTTCTTC	CASSAGTSGGLYNEQFF
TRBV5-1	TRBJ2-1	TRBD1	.	TGCGCCAGCAGCCCGGGGACAGGGGACAATGAGCAGTTCTTC	CASSPGTGDNEQFF
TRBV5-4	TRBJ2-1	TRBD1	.	TGTGCCAGCAGCTTGGGTAGTGGACAGGGGAACAATGAGCAGTTCTTC	CASSLGSGQGNNEQFF
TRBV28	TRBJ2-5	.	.	TGTGCCAGCAGTTTACGAGAGACCCAGTACTTC	CASSLRETQYF
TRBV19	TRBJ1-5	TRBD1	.	TGTGCCAGTAGTATAACCCGATCCAGGACAGGCGCTTGGCAGCCCCAGCATTTT	CASSITRSRTGAWQPQHF
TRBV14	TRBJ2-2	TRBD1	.	TGTGCCAGTACAGGGGGCCCCGGGGAGCTGTTTTTT	CASTGGPGELFF
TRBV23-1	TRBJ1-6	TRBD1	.	TGCGCCAGCAGTCAATCTACACAGGGGACGAATTCACCCCTCCACTTT	CASSQSTQGTNSPLHF
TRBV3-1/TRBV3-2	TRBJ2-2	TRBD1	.	TGTGCCAGCAGCCCCCCCGGCGTGACAGGGTCGGTCGGGGAGCTGTTTTTT	CASSPPGVTGSVGELFF
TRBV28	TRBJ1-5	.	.	TGTGCCAGCAGTCCCCGCCGGTCGGTGGGGGCCTATAGCAATCAGCCCCAGCATTTT	CASSPRRSVGAYSNQPQHF